This T cell receptor (beta chain) was captured by sequencing in a study of blood T cell repertoires in COVID-19 (TCRdb year 2020). A note on the overall study: Samples from collaborators originated in the United States, Italy and Spain and spanned both the acute and convalescent phases of COVID-19. Samples came from the ongoing ImmuneRACE study (first 160 participants) plus 1,254 subjects from 6 global collaborators. Where available, HLA class I and class II types were obtained from metadata supplied by the sample provider rather than from assay-based typing. The sample metadata nearly always contained a de-identified subject ID, COVID-19 status, age in years and sex. The prospective study material was composed of cDNA or gDNA derived from T cells, B-cell-depleted T cells, or PBMCs. The dataset comprised deeply sampled blood TCRbeta repertoires from subjects exposed to, actively infected with, or recovered from COVID-19. The repertoires were released in a freely available public database meant as a resource for research on the immune response to SARS-CoV-2. What the study reported, not specific to this receptor: How much clinical and demographic metadata was included differed by source and by participant, and the metadata was provided uncurated.

Whole blood was collected in K2EDTA tubes by collaborating institutions according to the institutions' own protocols. For TCRbeta analysis, collaborators shipped samples as frozen whole blood, isolated PBMCs, or DNA extracted from either of those sample types. This clone was counted between two and nine times. Its antigen is unknown. Base-call qualities are not available, and no considerably larger clone is one nucleotide away. From cysteine to phenylalanine, the CDR3 is 15 amino acids long. The CDR3 DNA has 45 bases and is translated from base 1. CDR1 SGHRS and CDR2 YFSETQ are derived from the germline V gene. Deletion took 3 bases off V and 0 bases off J, with a span of 10 bases between the germline ends. TCRbeta CDR3 regions were amplified from genomic DNA using the immunoSEQ Assay, a bias-controlled multiplex PCR. Regarding the original processing steps: Within the assay, amplification of reference gene primers was used to estimate how many nucleated cells each sample contained. To quantify the absolute abundance of each unique TCRbeta CDR3 rearrangement, sequence reads were collapsed and filtered. Productive Simpson clonality was computed per sample as the square root of Simpson's diversity index over productive rearrangements. What TCRdb holds here is the immuneACCESS table cut down to in-frame rearrangements. Part of the clones is not present; checked against another copy, under half of the missing clones reflect an unresolved V gene, and the others are unexplained. The DNA gave D and trimming, while V, J and clone size come from that table. This sample lists 91,000 or so clones; approximately 86% were detected once. Jointly, the top ten make up under 15% of the sample.

This receptor chain uses TRBV5-1 and TRBJ1-3; TRBD1 might be the D gene, on 5 matching bases. The source of this sequence is a woman aged 55 to 70 in a cohort sampled during active or convalescent COVID-19. Sequenced sample: peripheral blood. CDR3 sequence: CASSSGDGSGNTIYF. Here is the DNA: TGCGCCAGCAGCTCGGGGGACGGCTCTGGAAACACCATATATTTT.